The 8 T cell receptor beta chains in this list originate from one sample, sequenced in a study of T and B cells in COVID-19 patients. From blood, about 230-500 ng of genomic DNA served as TRB template. BIOMED2 TRB-A/B primer pools were used in multiplex TRB PCR. TCRdb ran MiXCR on the multiplex PCR reads and lists one entry per CDR3 protein. The profile shows approximately 16,000 distinct CDR3 sequences, roughly 29% of them singletons. Sequences were obtained from blood. These receptors originate from a human donor who had recovered from COVID-19.

The gene calls are TRBV6-5 and TRBJ2-1; the D is unclear. The ends were cut back, 5 bases at V and 7 bases at J, with 9 bases in the middle. This CDR3 contains 12 residues. Germline V gene sequence: CDR1 MNHEY, CDR2 SVGAGI. Written as DNA, the CDR3 is TGTGCCAGCAGTCTCTACACGAATGAGCAGTTCTTC. Encoded protein: CASSLYTNEQFF.

The V call is TRBV4-2, the J call TRBJ2-2, with D hard to call. V shed 2 bases and J shed 3 bases, with 13 bases lying between them. CDR1 is LGHNA and CDR2 is YNFKEQ in the germline V gene. The CDR3 sequence is 16 residues long. The CDR3 loop is CASSQQVATYTGELFF. In DNA, the CDR3 is TGTGCCAGCAGCCAACAGGTCGCTACCTACACCGGGGAGCTGTTTTTT.

This clonotype came up many times. V gene TRBV18 combines with J gene TRBJ2-1; 7 nucleotides align to TRBD1. Trimming cost V 1 base and J 6 bases; bases outside gene matches: 6. Germline values: CDR1 KGHSH, CDR2 LQKENI. The CDR3 extends over 15 amino acids. CDR3 nucleotides: TGTGCCAGCTCACCACAGGGGGCTACTTCCAATGAGCAGTTCTTC. Residues: CASSPQGATSNEQFF.

The CDR3 DNA reads TGTGCCAGCAGTAGGGGGGAAGATACGCAGTATTTT. It specifies CASSRGEDTQYF. The J gene is TRBJ2-3, the V gene TRBV6-5, with D perhaps being TRBD1 or TRBD2 (6 bases each). From germline, CDR1 is MNHEY and CDR2 SVGAGI. V shed 5 bases and J shed 5 bases, with 8 bases lying between them. The CDR3 runs 12 residues.

This clonotype is medium-sized in the sample. The rearrangement links TRBV29-1 to TRBJ2-1; D perhaps matches TRBD1 (7 bases). The CDR3 consists of 13 residues. V shed 4 bases and J shed 6 bases, with 13 bases lying between them. Germline V gene sequence: CDR1 SQVTM, CDR2 ANQGSEA. Here the CDR3 DNA reads TGCAGCGTTGGGAGGGGGCAGGGCAATGAGCAGTTCTTC. It codes for CSVGRGQGNEQFF.

This clonotype was observed a handful of times. The chain is built from TRBV4-2 and TRBJ1-5; unclear D gene. V lost 0 bases, J lost 7 bases, and 16 bases lay in between. CDR3 length: 16 residues. The germline V gene has CDR1 LGHNA and CDR2 YNFKEQ. The CDR3 DNA is TGTGCCAGCAGCCAAGAAGTGGGTACCTATCGACAGCCCCAGCATTTT. This sequence encodes CASSQEVGTYRQPQHF.

In its sample, this clonotype is medium-sized. V and J are TRBV15 and TRBJ2-5; tentative D call: TRBD1 (7 bases). The CDR3 loop spans 17 amino acids. Germline V gene data show CDR1 as LNHNV and CDR2 as YYDKDF (reference sequence). V lost 3 bases and J 5 bases, leaving 22 bases between the germline ends. The chain's CDR3 is CATSREAGGSGLETQYF. CDR3 bases: TGTGCCACCAGCAGGGAGGCAGGGGGGTCGGGCTTGGAGACCCAGTACTTC.

This clonotype was counted between two and nine times. The CDR3 DNA reads as TGTGCCAGCAGCTCTAGGGGGATCATCTACGAGCAGTACTTC. Protein: CASSSRGIIYEQYF. V and J are TRBV7-6 and TRBJ2-7; D is possibly TRBD1 (6 bases). V was trimmed by 4 bases and J by 3 bases, leaving 13 bases between them. Germline loops: CDR1 SGHVS, CDR2 FNYEAQ. This CDR3 is built from 14 residues. Drawing the rest from reference TRBV7-6 and TRBJ2-7, the complete variable domain is GAGVSQSPRYKVTKRGQDVALRCDPISGHVSLYWYRQALGQGPEFLTYFNYEAQQDKSGLPNDRFSAERPEGSISTLTIQRTEQRDSAMYRCASSSRGIIYEQYFGPGTRLTVT.